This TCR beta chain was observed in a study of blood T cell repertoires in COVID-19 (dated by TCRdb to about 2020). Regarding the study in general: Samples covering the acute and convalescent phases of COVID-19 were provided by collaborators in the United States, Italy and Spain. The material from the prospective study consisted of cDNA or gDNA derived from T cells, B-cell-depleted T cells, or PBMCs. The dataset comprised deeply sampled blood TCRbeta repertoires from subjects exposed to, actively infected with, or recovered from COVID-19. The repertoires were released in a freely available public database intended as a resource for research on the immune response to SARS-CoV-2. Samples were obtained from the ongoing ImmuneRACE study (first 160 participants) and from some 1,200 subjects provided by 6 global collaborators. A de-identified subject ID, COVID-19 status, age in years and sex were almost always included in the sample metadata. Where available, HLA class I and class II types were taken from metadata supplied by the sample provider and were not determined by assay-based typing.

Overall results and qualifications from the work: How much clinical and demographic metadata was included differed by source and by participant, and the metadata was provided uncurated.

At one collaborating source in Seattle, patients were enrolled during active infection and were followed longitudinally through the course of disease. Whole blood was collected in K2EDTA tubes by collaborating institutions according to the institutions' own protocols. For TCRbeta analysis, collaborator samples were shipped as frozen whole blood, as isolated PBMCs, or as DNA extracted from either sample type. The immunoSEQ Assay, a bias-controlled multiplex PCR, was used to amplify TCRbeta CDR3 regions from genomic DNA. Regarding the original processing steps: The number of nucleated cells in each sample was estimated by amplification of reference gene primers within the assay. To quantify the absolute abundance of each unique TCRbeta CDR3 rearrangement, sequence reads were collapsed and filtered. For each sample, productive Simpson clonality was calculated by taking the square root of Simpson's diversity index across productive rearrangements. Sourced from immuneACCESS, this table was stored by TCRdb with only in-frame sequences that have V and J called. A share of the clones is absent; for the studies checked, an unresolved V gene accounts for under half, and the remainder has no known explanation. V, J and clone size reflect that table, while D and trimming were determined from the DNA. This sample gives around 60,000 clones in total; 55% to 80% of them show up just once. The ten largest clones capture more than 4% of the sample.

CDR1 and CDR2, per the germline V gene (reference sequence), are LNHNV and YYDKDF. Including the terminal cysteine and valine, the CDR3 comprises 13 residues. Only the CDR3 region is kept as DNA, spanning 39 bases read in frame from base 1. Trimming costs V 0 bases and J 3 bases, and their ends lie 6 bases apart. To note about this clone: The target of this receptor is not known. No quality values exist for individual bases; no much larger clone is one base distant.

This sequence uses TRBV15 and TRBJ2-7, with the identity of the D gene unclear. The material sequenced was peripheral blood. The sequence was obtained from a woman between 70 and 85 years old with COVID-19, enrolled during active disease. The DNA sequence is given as TGTGCCACCAGCAGAGATATGCGCTACGAGCAGTACGTC. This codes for CATSRDMRYEQYV.